There are many counts of the clone carrying this T cell receptor (beta chain). Its target is not known. V shed 4 bases, J shed 2 bases, and the junction held 10 bases outside the gene matches. The V gene's germline CDR1 is SNHLY and CDR2 FYNNEI. The length of the CDR3 is 17 residues. This entry is derived from a study of T cells in Graves' hyperthyroidism and ophthalmopathy. Study in general: The blood sample was taken at first diagnosis, before treatment began. Study results and limitations: Most clonotypes expanded in thyroid above 0.001 were likewise present in blood.

Individuals with ophthalmopathy presented a Clinical Activity Score of at least 3, a NOSPECS grade of at least 4 and a duration under 3 months. Researchers amplified the TCR beta CDR3 regions from RNA transcripts. Primed by the HTBI set, a first-round RT-PCR was run on the TCR CDR3. MiXCR, run by TCRdb on the multiplex PCR reads, gives a single entry per CDR3 protein. Of around 540,000 distinct CDR3 sequences listed, about 16% are singletons. The chain uses TRBV2 and TRBJ2-3; 9 nucleotides match TRBD2. This clonotype originated in a woman aged 30 to 39 with Graves' ophthalmopathy. Material: blood. The CDR3 sequence: CASSVVGLAGSTDTQYF. DNA for the CDR3: TGTGCCAGCAGTGTAGTCGGGCTAGCGGGATCCACAGATACGCAGTATTTT.